Presented here are 32 T cell receptor beta chains from one specimen sequenced in a study of blood T cell repertoires in COVID-19. The data were produced by immunoSEQ multiplex PCR, yet TCRdb's version contains in-frame clones alone and is incomplete. Here the sample spans about 81,000 clones, 91% being singletons. Specimen: peripheral blood. Receptors were obtained from a woman between 50 and 59 years old in a cohort sampled during active COVID-19.

The rearrangement uses TRBV27 and TRBJ1-1, with D perhaps matching TRBD1 (5 bases). Germline V lookup: CDR1 MNHEY, CDR2 SMNVEV (reference sequence). This CDR3 has 15 amino acids. V was pared by 2 bases and J by 1 base, with 11 bases between. CDR3 amino acids: CASSLGKGWNTEAFF. The CDR3 nucleotides are TGTGCCAGCAGTTTAGGTAAGGGGTGGAACACTGAAGCTTTCTTT.

The V and J genes are TRBV29-1 and TRBJ2-7, with 10 bases identical to TRBD1. This CDR3 has 13 amino acids. V was pared by 4 bases and J by 7 bases, with 7 bases of the junction left unmatched. Germline V gives CDR1 SQVTM, CDR2 ANQGSEA. The CDR3 DNA follows: TGCAGCGTTGCGGGACAGGGGCAGGGGGAGCAGTACTTC. Translation gives CSVAGQGQGEQYF.

This clone was seen just once. The chain combines TRBV28 with TRBJ1-1; no definite D call. This CDR3 contains 12 residues. Trimming pared 5 bases from V and 10 bases from J, leaving 14 bases between. The germline V gene has CDR1 MDHEN and CDR2 SYDVKM. The CDR3 sequence: CASSPERVGAFF. In nucleotides, the CDR3 is TGTGCCAGCAGTCCGGAGAGGGTGGGAGCTTTCTTT.

The gene calls are TRBV4-2 and TRBJ2-7; D unresolved. Looked up from germline, CDR1 is LGHNA and CDR2 is YNFKEQ. CDR3 length: 17 amino acids. The ends were cut back, 0 bases at V and 0 bases at J, with 15 bases in the middle. The DNA for the CDR3 is TGTGCCAGCAGCCAAGATTATCGGAGATCGTCCTCCTACGAGCAGTACTTC. It is translated as CASSQDYRRSSSYEQYF.

In its sample, this clone was seen once. The V call is TRBV6-5, the J call TRBJ2-7, with D maybe TRBD1 (5 bases). Germline assignment: CDR1 MNHEY and CDR2 SVGAGI. V lost 2 bases and J lost 5, with 16 bases in between. This CDR3 region has 15 residues. The CDR3 loop reads CASSYRQGSFNEQYF. In nucleotides, the CDR3 is TGTGCCAGCAGTTACAGGCAGGGTAGTTTCAACGAGCAGTACTTC.

The rearrangement joins TRBV27 to TRBJ1-2, with 9 bases fitting TRBD1. This CDR3 spans 17 amino acids. After removal of 5 bases from V and 7 bases from J, the junction contained 17 bases not matched to a gene. CDR1 is MNHEY and CDR2 is SMNVEV in the germline V gene (reference sequence). DNA for the CDR3: TGTGCCAGCAGTCCATATAGCGGACAGGGGCGGGAGTCTGGCTACACCTTC. This translates into CASSPYSGQGRESGYTF.

The CDR3 DNA reads TGTGCCAGCAGTTTACATGGGAGGGCCAAAGAGACCCAGTACTTC. It specifies CASSLHGRAKETQYF. J is TRBJ2-5 and V is TRBV28, with 7 bases fitting TRBD2. CDR3 length equals 15 residues. The trim removed 2 bases at V and 3 bases at J, leaving 6 bases unmatched. Germline V gene lookup returns CDR1 MDHEN and CDR2 SYDVKM.

The V call is TRBV25-1, the J call TRBJ1-1, with D hard to call. In germline, CDR1 is MGHDK, CDR2 SYGVNS. This CDR3 has 11 residues. The germline V and J ends were trimmed by 4 bases and 7 bases, with 7 bases remaining between them. Here the CDR3 reads CASSVAHEAFF. CDR3 coding DNA: TGTGCCAGCAGTGTAGCGCATGAAGCTTTCTTT.

J is TRBJ2-7 and V is TRBV20-1; D not resolved. Germline V gene sequence: CDR1 DFQATT, CDR2 SNEGSKA (reference sequence). The length of the CDR3 is 11 residues. Trimming took 5 bases from V and 7 from J, leaving 12 bases between them. The CDR3 DNA reads as TGCAGTGCTTCGTCTCTCGCGGAGCAGTACTTC. This gives the protein CSASSLAEQYF.

The gene calls are TRBV6-1 and TRBJ2-3; 7 bases are a match to TRBD1. The CDR3 length is 15 residues. With V trimmed by 2 bases and J by 1 base, 3 bases remained unmatched. The V gene's germline CDR1 is MNHNS and CDR2 SASEGT. The CDR3 sequence: CASSETTGGTDTQYF. CDR3 DNA: TGTGCCAGCAGTGAAACTACAGGGGGCACAGATACGCAGTATTTT.

The V gene is TRBV11-3, the J gene TRBJ1-1; TRBD1 might be the D (5 bases). The CDR3 length is 14 residues. V lost 0 bases and J lost 8, with 13 bases in between. CDR1 is SGHNT, CDR2 YENEEA, per germline. CDR3 coding DNA: TGTGCCAGCAGCTTAGATCTAGGGGCGGTAGAAGCTTTCTTT. Amino acids: CASSLDLGAVEAFF.

The rearrangement links TRBV14 to TRBJ2-5; no firm D call. V shed 0 bases and J shed 0 bases, with 14 bases lying between them. CDR3 length: 17 amino acids. Germline lookup yields CDR1 SGHDN and CDR2 FVKESK. The CDR3 DNA follows: TGTGCCAGCAGCCAAGATTACCCAGAATCAAACCAAGAGACCCAGTACTTC. Translating gives CASSQDYPESNQETQYF.

The chain is built from TRBV6-6 and TRBJ1-3, with 10 bases matching TRBD1. The CDR3 runs 16 residues. V lost 5 bases to trimming and J lost 2 bases; unmatched junction nucleotides: 6. The germline gives CDR1 MNHNY, CDR2 SVGAGI (reference sequence). Here the CDR3 DNA reads TGTGCCAGCAGTCTCCCGACAGGGGGCGCTGGAAACACCATATATTTT. This codes for CASSLPTGGAGNTIYF.

V usage is TRBV10-3 and J usage is TRBJ2-3; D remains unclear. The CDR3 is 14 amino acids. Trimming pared 8 bases from V and 0 bases from J, leaving 12 bases between. Germline loops: CDR1 ENHRY, CDR2 SYGVKD. This chain's CDR3 is CAIQASYSTDTQYF. The CDR3 region has the DNA TGTGCCATCCAGGCCTCCTATAGCACAGATACGCAGTATTTT.

This clone was seen a few times. The chain couples TRBV27 to TRBJ1-5; no firm D call. The germline V gene encodes CDR1 MNHEY and CDR2 SMNVEV (reference sequence). V was trimmed by 0 bases and J by 5 bases, leaving 14 bases between them. CDR3 length: 16 residues. As DNA, the CDR3 is TGTGCCAGCAGTTTATCGTTTCCGGGATGGGATCAGCCCCAGCATTTT. Its protein product is CASSLSFPGWDQPQHF.

The chain carries TRBV7-3 and TRBJ2-1; 12 bases are shared with TRBD2. This CDR3 has 14 residues. V lost 5 bases to trimming and J lost 9 bases; unmatched junction nucleotides: 5. The germline CDR1 and CDR2 sequences are SGHTA and FQGTGA. CDR3 residues: CASSQILAGGEQFF. DNA for the CDR3: TGTGCCAGCAGCCAGATACTAGCGGGGGGTGAGCAGTTCTTC.

Only one count was recorded for this clone. The chain is built from TRBV15 and TRBJ1-1, with D possibly being TRBD1 (6 bases). Deletions cut 3 bases from V and 1 base from J, with 18 bases between. The CDR3 covers 17 residues. From germline, CDR1 is LNHNV and CDR2 YYDKDF (reference sequence). The DNA for the CDR3 is TGTGCCACCAGCAGGTCCCCCAGCAGGGGCTGGAACACTGAAGCTTTCTTT. This gives the protein CATSRSPSRGWNTEAFF.

This rearrangement joins TRBV5-1 to TRBJ2-2, with 8 bases aligning to TRBD1. The ends lost 6 bases at V and 7 bases at J; junction bases unmatched: 8. The CDR3 runs to 14 residues. In germline, CDR1 is SGHRS, CDR2 YFSETQ. This CDR3 is CASKRDRMNGELFF. In DNA form, the CDR3 reads TGCGCCAGCAAAAGGGACAGGATGAACGGGGAGCTGTTTTTT. The full variable domain, rest sourced from reference TRBV5-1 and TRBJ2-2, is KAGVTQTPRYLIKTRGQQVTLSCSPISGHRSVSWYQQTPGQGLQFLFEYFSETQRNKGNFPGRFSGRQFSNSRSEMNVSTLELGDSALYLCASKRDRMNGELFFGEGSRLTVL.

The chain combines TRBV12-3 or TRBV12-4 with TRBJ2-1, with D perhaps TRBD1 (6 bases). Between the trimmed V and J ends, which lost 6 bases and 3 bases, there was a span of 9 bases. This CDR3 comprises 13 residues. CDR3 sequence: CASSPTGYNEQFF. The CDR3 DNA reads as TGTGCCAGCAGCCCGACAGGCTACAATGAGCAGTTCTTC.

This clone came up once. The V gene is TRBV6-5, the J gene TRBJ2-4, with TRBD1 as a possible D gene (6 bases). The CDR3 totals 15 residues. Per germline, CDR1 MNHEY and CDR2 SVGAGI. With 0 bases removed from V and 6 bases from J, the gap between germline ends came to 12 bases. The CDR3 DNA is TGTGCCAGCAGTTACTCGAGGGTCAGGGGAAACATTCAGTACTTC. Its translation: CASSYSRVRGNIQYF.

This chain joins TRBV6-5 and TRBJ1-5; D gene ambiguous. Germline values: CDR1 MNHEY, CDR2 SVGAGI. This CDR3 contains 15 residues. Trimming cost V 7 bases and J 0 bases, with 13 bases left between them. CDR3 region: CASTFFGDSNQPQHF. The CDR3 bases are TGTGCCAGCACCTTTTTCGGGGATAGCAATCAGCCCCAGCATTTT.

The V call is TRBV7-6, the J call TRBJ2-1, with 9 bases matching TRBD2. CDR3 length: 18 residues. J was trimmed by 3 bases and V by 0 bases; bases with no gene match: 9. Germline V lookup: CDR1 SGHVS, CDR2 FNYEAQ. CDR3 in amino acids: CASSLAWGSGGDYNEQFF. The CDR3 nucleotides are TGTGCCAGCAGCTTAGCCTGGGGTAGCGGGGGTGACTACAATGAGCAGTTCTTC.

The DNA for the CDR3 is TGTGCCATCAGCGAGCGGGGGTCGCCCTCCTACGAGCAGTACTTC. It codes for CAISERGSPSYEQYF. V usage is TRBV10-3 and J usage is TRBJ2-7; TRBD2 agrees at 8 bases. Germline V gene lookup returns CDR1 ENHRY and CDR2 SYGVKD. V shed 6 bases, J shed 0 bases, and the junction held 7 bases outside the gene matches. The CDR3 covers 15 residues.

The chain carries TRBV5-1 and TRBJ2-3, with a weak D call TRBD2 (6 bases). V was pared by 1 base and J by 4 bases, with 13 bases between. Per the germline V gene, CDR1 is SGHRS and CDR2 is YFSETQ. This CDR3 is built from 15 residues. The CDR3 DNA is TGCGCCAGCAGCTTGTCGACGGGAGTGGCAGATACGCAGTATTTT. It translates to CASSLSTGVADTQYF.

The chain carries TRBV19 and TRBJ1-2, with 9 positions matching TRBD1. Germline V gene lookup returns CDR1 LNHDA and CDR2 SQIVND (reference sequence). Trimming removed 4 bases from V and 2 bases from J; junction bases left unmatched: 5. CDR3 size: 15 residues. The CDR3 protein is CASSRWDRENYGYTF. CDR3 sequence (DNA): TGTGCCAGTAGTAGATGGGACAGGGAAAACTATGGCTACACCTTC.

This clone is categorized as medium-sized. The sample holds other DNA sequences that translate to the same CDR3. V is TRBV7-9 and J is TRBJ1-4, with D hard to call. Trimming removed 1 base at V and 7 bases at J, with 7 bases between. There are 13 residues in the CDR3. CDR1 and CDR2 (germline): SEHNR, FQNEAQ (reference sequence). In nucleotides, the CDR3 is TGTGCCAGCAGCTTAGGAGAGGGTGAAAAACTGTTTTTT. Translating gives CASSLGEGEKLFF.

This clone was counted between two and nine times. The chain has TRBV19 and TRBJ2-7; D unclear. Trimming cost V 6 bases and J 0 bases, with 15 bases left between them. The CDR3 runs to 15 residues. Germline V gives CDR1 LNHDA, CDR2 SQIVND (reference sequence). CDR3 sequence: CASRMNTYSSYEQYF. CDR3 nucleotide sequence: TGTGCCAGTAGGATGAATACGTATAGCTCCTACGAGCAGTACTTC.

The chain is built from TRBV28 and TRBJ2-3, with TRBD2 matching over 7 bases. The CDR3 has 15 residues. Germline trimming cut 4 bases from V and 2 bases from J; bases unmatched to any gene: 6. Germline CDR1 MDHEN, CDR2 SYDVKM. The CDR3 spells CASSSSGKATDTQYF. CDR3 nucleotides: TGTGCCAGCAGTTCGAGCGGGAAGGCCACAGATACGCAGTATTTT.

The V gene is TRBV10-1, the J gene TRBJ2-1, with 7 bases identical to TRBD2. CDR3 length: 14 residues. J lost 7 bases, V lost 3 bases, and 6 bases had no gene match. The germline V gene encodes CDR1 WNHNN and CDR2 SYGVQD (reference sequence). The CDR3 region has the DNA TGCGCCAGCAGTGATCCGGGGGGTATGAATGAGCAGTTCTTC. Translation: CASSDPGGMNEQFF.

The chain joins TRBV5-1 to TRBJ2-2, with D possibly matching TRBD2 (6 bases). The CDR3 contains 15 residues. Germline values: CDR1 SGHRS, CDR2 YFSETQ. V gave up 4 bases and J gave up 8 bases, with 18 bases separating them. The CDR3 DNA is TGCGCCAGCAGCGGACTGGGACGAGGGACTGGGGAGCTGTTTTTT. Translated, it gives CASSGLGRGTGELFF.

The V and J genes are TRBV18 and TRBJ1-2; 8 bases fit TRBD1. Germline V gene data show CDR1 as KGHSH and CDR2 as LQKENI. V shed 3 bases and J 7 bases; nucleotides not matched to a gene: 7. CDR3 length: 14 residues. The CDR3 reads CASSPTTGVIGYTF. CDR3 bases: TGTGCCAGCTCACCGACGACAGGGGTTATTGGCTACACCTTC.

The chain couples TRBV6-1 to TRBJ2-2; 8 bases fit TRBD2. The CDR3 covers 15 residues. CDR1 and CDR2 (germline): MNHNS, SASEGT. J lost 5 bases, V lost 6 bases, and 8 bases had no gene match. The CDR3 sequence is CASRSGTRHTGELFF. As DNA, the CDR3 is TGTGCCAGCAGGTCCGGGACTAGACATACCGGGGAGCTGTTTTTT.